Below, 27 T cell receptor delta chains from the same sample are listed, as sequenced in a study of gamma-delta chains in newborns, infants, children. TCRdb called clones from the reads again using CATT. This table has about 2,300 delta-chain clones, 0.95% to 1.1% appearing once. Source material: blood. These receptors were taken from a child who was a newborn, infant or young child, either healthy, febrile or measles-vaccinated (not recorded which).

The sample holds a few counts of this clone. Given a far larger clone just one base away, this is likely a sequencing read error. CDR3 loop: CACDTYWGIRSSWDTRQTFF. In nucleotides, the CDR3 is TGTGCCTGTGACACGTACTGGGGGATACGGAGCTCCTGGGACACCCGACAGACGTTTTTC. This chain links TRDV2 with TRDJ3; 13 nucleotides line up with TRDD3. The CDR3 extends over 20 amino acids. The germline V gene encodes CDR1 GEAIGNYY and CDR2 EKD.

As for this clone: This likely stems from a read error, as it lies one base from a far larger clone. The sample contains more than one DNA sequence encoding this CDR3. The chain recombines TRDV2 with TRDJ2; 10 nucleotides agree with TRDD3. Germline assignment: CDR1 GEAIGNYY and CDR2 EKD. The CDR3 has 16 amino acids. CDR3 loop: CACDTVGDTLTAQLFF. CDR3 DNA sequence: TGTGCCTGTGACACCGTGGGGGATACTTTGACAGCCCAACTCTTCTTT.

This clone is large in the sample. The gene calls are TRDV2 and TRDJ3, with 9 nucleotides matching TRDD3. Germline-derived CDR1 and CDR2 are GEAIGNYY and EKD. The V segment lost 3 bases and the J segment 0 bases; nucleotides outside the gene matches: 8. This CDR3 contains 19 residues. The CDR3 DNA follows: TGTGCCTGTGACTTAGGGGGATACTCAATCTCCTGGGACACCCGACAGATGTTTTTC. Translation: CACDLGGYSISWDTRQMFF.

Worth noting for this clone: A read error is possible here, since a much larger clone lies one base away. The sample has other DNA sequences that encode this CDR3 too. The J gene is TRDJ2, the V gene TRDV1, with 9 positions matching TRDD3. Germline CDR1 reads TSWWSYY; CDR2 reads QGS. The CDR3 has 17 residues. The CDR3 loop reads CALGDPRWGILTAQLFF. For the CDR3, the DNA is TGTGCTCTTGGGGACCCCCGCTGGGGGATTTTGACGGCACAACTCTTCTTT.

Concerning this clone itself: This DNA translates differently at residue 11 from the TCRdb protein, which is that of a much larger clone; a read error is likely, and the protein shown is the DNA's own translation. The chain recombines TRDV2 with TRDJ2; 9 bases agree with TRDD3. CDR3 length: 16 residues. V was clipped by 1 base and J by 6 bases; unmatched bases: 8. Germline V gene sequence: CDR1 GEAIGNYY, CDR2 EKD. The chain's CDR3 is CACDTAGIRAAAQLFF. The CDR3 DNA reads TGTGCCTGTGACACAGCGGGGATACGTGCGGCAGCACAACTCTTCTTT.

Details on this clone: The TCRdb protein, from a much larger clone, departs from this DNA's translation at residue 8, likely by read error; the protein shown derives from the DNA. The gene calls are TRDV2 and TRDJ2; 8 bases agree with TRDD3. This CDR3 contains 15 residues. V lost 2 bases to trimming and J lost 0 bases; unmatched junction nucleotides: 1. From germline, CDR1 is GEAIGNYY and CDR2 EKD. CDR3 region: CACDILGALTAQLFF. In DNA form, the CDR3 reads TGTGCCTGTGACATACTGGGGGCTTTGACAGCACAACTCTTCTTT.

With respect to this clone: This DNA's translation and the protein TCRdb lists, from a much larger clone, do not match at residue 17, likely due to a read error; the protein shown is translated from the DNA. This rearrangement joins TRDV2 to TRDJ3, with D possibly TRDD3 on 5 matching bases. The CDR3 is made up of 19 amino acids. From germline, CDR1 is GEAIGNYY and CDR2 EKD. In nucleotides, the CDR3 is TGTGCCTGTGACACCTGGGGAGGAAAGAGCTCCTGGGACACCCGACAGGTGTTTTTC. Translating gives CACDTWGGKSSWDTRQVFF.

The table lists this clone with a few counts. The protein TCRdb gives is from a much larger clone and does not agree with this DNA's translation at residue 10, likely a read error; the protein shown here comes from the DNA. The gene calls are TRDV2 and TRDJ3; 7 nucleotides align to TRDD3. The CDR3 is 19 residues long. CDR1 is GEAIGNYY, CDR2 EKD, per germline. V dropped 2 bases and J dropped 0; count of bases not matched to a gene: 9. The CDR3 here is CACDRRGMLISWDTRQMFF. The CDR3 region has the DNA TGTGCCTGTGACAGAAGGGGGATGTTAATCTCCTGGGACACCCGACAGATGTTTTTC.

This clone turned up a few times. The protein TCRdb lists belongs to a much larger clone and differs from this DNA's translation at residue 3, which points to a read error; the protein shown is made from the DNA. This chain connects TRDV1 to TRDJ2, with D perhaps assigned TRDD2 or TRDD3 (5 bases each). The CDR3 covers 19 residues. Germline V gene sequence: CDR1 TSWWSYY, CDR2 QGS. In DNA, the CDR3 is TGTGCTTTTGGGGACCGAACTTCCCCTTACGGTCCCTTGACAGCACAACTCTTCTTT. It codes for CAFGDRTSPYGPLTAQLFF.

This clone came up a few times. The protein that TCRdb holds for this DNA derives from a much larger clone and differs from the translated DNA at residue 8, which likely indicates a read error; the protein shown here is translated from the DNA. The chain carries TRDV2 and TRDJ3; 8 bases line up with TRDD3. J was trimmed by 0 bases and V by 3 bases; bases with no gene match: 6. Germline V gene data show CDR1 as GEAIGNYY and CDR2 as EKD. The CDR3 runs to 18 residues. CDR3 coding DNA: TGTGCCTGTGACGTACTGGGGGGTAGCTCCTGGGACACCCGACAGATGTTTTTC. Translated, it gives CACDVLGGSSWDTRQMFF.

This clone was seen more than once but under ten times. The chain links TRDV2 to TRDJ1; 13 positions match TRDD3. Per the germline V gene, CDR1 is GEAIGNYY and CDR2 is EKD. The CDR3 consists of 17 residues. V lost 7 bases to trimming and J lost 0 bases; unmatched junction nucleotides: 10. As DNA, the CDR3 is TGTGCCTGCTCGTCTTTACTGGGGGATACGTACACCGATAAACTCATCTTT. Translated, it gives CACSSLLGDTYTDKLIF.

A few counts support this clone. The germline gene is not matched at one end of the junction; a read error may be the cause. The same CDR3 arises from other DNA sequences in this sample as well. The rearrangement joins TRDV2 to TRDJ1; 7 bases are shared with TRDD3. CDR3 size: 15 residues. Germline loops: CDR1 GEAIGNYY, CDR2 EKD. This CDR3 is CACDTVAGGTDKLIF. The CDR3 coding sequence is TGTGCCTGCGACACCGTAGCTGGGGGCACCGATAAACTCATCTTT.

As to this clone: A read error may explain this, as a much larger clone is one base away. Other DNA sequences in this sample translate to the same CDR3. The chain carries TRDV2 and TRDJ2, with 10 bases matching TRDD3. The CDR3 is 15 amino acids. Germline V gene lookup returns CDR1 GEAIGNYY and CDR2 EKD. The CDR3 DNA reads TGTGCCTGTGACACCTGGGGGATACTGACGGCACAACTCTTCTTT. It translates to CACDTWGILTAQLFF.

This clone counts as large. Other DNA sequences of this sample code for an identical CDR3. This chain uses TRDV2 with TRDJ2, with a possible D match to TRDD3 (6 bases). Germline loops: CDR1 GEAIGNYY, CDR2 EKD. V lost 2 bases and J 3 bases, leaving 9 bases between the germline ends. The CDR3 has 14 residues. As DNA, the CDR3 is TGTGCCTGTGACAAACTGGGAATGACAGCACAACTCTTCTTT. This translates into CACDKLGMTAQLFF.

Details on this clone: The TCRdb record carries a much larger clone's protein, which differs from this DNA's translation at residue 8; a read error is the likely cause, and the protein listed here is the DNA translation. Other nucleotide sequences from this sample produce the same CDR3. The V gene is TRDV2, the J gene TRDJ3, with 8 bases fitting TRDD3. CDR3 length: 18 residues. V lost 1 base to trimming and J lost 3 bases; unmatched junction nucleotides: 7. Germline CDR1 is GEAIGNYY and CDR2 is EKD. This CDR3 reads CACDTGGSASWDTRQMFF. For the CDR3, the DNA is TGTGCCTGTGACACTGGGGGATCCGCGAGCTGGGACACCCGACAGATGTTTTTC.

Within the sample, this clone is medium-sized (0.01 to 0.1%). This sequence joins TRDV2 and TRDJ3; 7 bases match TRDD3. Trimming took 3 bases from V and 0 from J; bases not matched to a gene: 7. Germline-derived CDR1 and CDR2 are GEAIGNYY and EKD. CDR3 length: 18 amino acids. CDR3 loop: CACDLLGVSSWDTRQMFF. The CDR3 nucleotides are TGTGCCTGTGACTTGCTGGGGGTTAGCTCCTGGGACACCCGACAGATGTTTTTC.

This clone has only a few counts. A junction end diverges from the germline sequence, so it may reflect a read error. This rearrangement joins TRDV2 to TRDJ3; 8 bases align to TRDD3. Germline loops: CDR1 GEAIGNYY, CDR2 EKD. This CDR3 has 16 residues. CDR3 residues: CACDTGGSWGTRQMFF. CDR3 DNA sequence: TGTGCCTGTGACACTGGGGGATCCTGGGGCACCCGACAGATGTTTTTC.

This clone has only a few counts. The translation of this DNA and the TCRdb protein of a much larger clone differ at residue 3, probably owing to a read error; the protein shown here is translated from the DNA. The chain employs TRDV2 and TRDJ2; TRDD3 might be the D (5 bases). The CDR3 contains 15 residues. Germline CDR1 is GEAIGNYY and CDR2 is EKD. CDR3 nucleotide sequence: TGTGCCTATGACACCTTGGGGCCCCTGACAGCACAACTCTTCTTT. Translation gives CAYDTLGPLTAQLFF.

A few counts support this clone. This DNA translates differently at residues 6 and 10 from the TCRdb protein, which is that of a much larger clone; a read error is likely, and the protein shown is the DNA's own translation. The CDR3 loop reads CACDTDWGIHTDKLIF. The DNA for the CDR3 is TGTGCCTGTGACACCGACTGGGGGATACACACCGATAAACTCATCTTT. The chain has TRDV2 and TRDJ1, with TRDD3 identical over 12 bases. V was clipped by 0 bases and J by 0 bases; unmatched bases: 1. Germline V gene lookup returns CDR1 GEAIGNYY and CDR2 EKD. This CDR3 region has 16 residues.

About this clone itself: A much larger clone differs by one base, so this may be a read error. This chain uses TRDV2 with TRDJ3; 11 nucleotides align to TRDD3. This CDR3 has 21 residues. Germline V gene data show CDR1 as GEAIGNYY and CDR2 as EKD. Written as DNA, the CDR3 is TGTGCCTGTGACACCGTTGGTGTGGGGGATACGGGCTCCTGGGACGCCCGACAGATGTTTTTC. Translating it yields CACDTVGVGDTGSWDARQMFF.

In the case of this clone: The protein in TCRdb stems from a much larger clone and differs at residue 14 from this DNA's translation, likely a read error; here the protein is translated from the DNA. The chain recombines TRDV2 with TRDJ2; TRDD3 matches 7 bases. Germline V gene lookup returns CDR1 GEAIGNYY and CDR2 EKD. This CDR3 comprises 18 residues. CDR3 coding DNA: TGTGCCTGTGCCACACGGGGACGAGGGGGGATCCCGACAACACAACTCTTCTTT. Protein: CACATRGRGGIPTTQLFF.

Of note for this clone: The protein TCRdb lists belongs to a much larger clone and differs from this DNA's translation at residue 12, which points to a read error; the protein shown is made from the DNA. The J gene is TRDJ2, the V gene TRDV2; TRDD3 matches at 13 bases. Germline CDR1 GEAIGNYY, CDR2 EKD. The CDR3 is made up of 17 amino acids. CDR3 amino acids: CACDVLGDTALKAQLFF. The CDR3 DNA reads TGTGCCTGTGACGTACTGGGGGATACGGCCTTGAAAGCACAACTCTTCTTC.

The table lists this clone with a few counts. A clone one base away is much larger, so this may be a read error. Other DNA variants within this sample encode the same CDR3. The chain is built from TRDV2 and TRDJ2; 7 bases fit TRDD3. The germline CDR1 and CDR2 sequences are GEAIGNYY and EKD. The V segment lost 3 bases and the J segment 0 bases; nucleotides outside the gene matches: 9. CDR3 length equals 17 residues. The CDR3 sequence: CACDPLGVEALTAQLFF. The CDR3 bases are TGTGCCTGTGACCCCCTGGGGGTAGAAGCTTTGACAGCACAACTCTTCTTT.

In its sample, this clone was seen a few times. TCRdb records a much larger clone's protein for this DNA, with a difference at residues 4 and 6 that likely arises from a read error; the protein given is the translation of the DNA. V and J are TRDV2 and TRDJ2, with 8 bases identical to TRDD3. CDR3 size: 15 residues. Germline CDR1 and CDR2: GEAIGNYY and EKD. CDR3 sequence reads: CACGTPGDMTAQLFF. In DNA form, the CDR3 reads TGTGCCTGTGGCACCCCGGGGGATATGACAGCACAACTCTTCTTT.

This clone was detected only a few times. At residue 13, the TCRdb protein departs from the DNA translation, so the protein shown here was derived from the DNA itself. The V call is TRDV2, the J call TRDJ2, with 11 positions matching TRDD3. CDR1 and CDR2 from the germline V gene are GEAIGNYY and EKD. The CDR3 length is 18 residues. Unmatched junction bases numbered 16, after V lost 3 bases and J lost 8 bases. The CDR3 spells CACDSLLGDSNSVAQLFF. CDR3 DNA: TGTGCCTGTGACTCATTACTGGGGGATAGTAATTCGGTGGCACAACTCTTCTTT.

In regard to this clone: Since a far larger clone is one base different, this is likely a read error. The same CDR3 can be traced to other DNA sequences in this sample. The V gene is TRDV2, the J gene TRDJ1; possible D gene TRDD3, 5 bases. The CDR3 totals 13 residues. The V gene's germline CDR1 is GEAIGNYY and CDR2 EKD. CDR3 bases: TGTGCCTGCGACACCTGGGAAACCGATAAACTCATCTTT. It specifies CACDTWETDKLIF.

With regard to this clone: A far larger clone is only one base removed, so a read error is likely. Other nucleotide sequences in the sample specify the same CDR3. This chain connects TRDV2 to TRDJ2; TRDD3 matches at 10 bases. The CDR3 contains 15 residues. Germline CDR1 and CDR2: GEAIGNYY and EKD. V lost 7 bases and J lost 5; bases outside the gene matches: 9. The CDR3 DNA reads TGTGCCTGCGACCCGTTACTGGGGGATACAGCACAACTCTTCTTT. This codes for CACDPLLGDTAQLFF.